This TCR beta chain was sequenced during a study of blood T cell repertoires in COVID-19. As for the study in general: Whether acute or convalescent, the COVID-19 samples came from the United States, Italy and Spain. T cells, B-cell-depleted T cells, or PBMCs provided the cDNA or gDNA that served as material.

The CDR3 is 13 amino acids. V was shortened by 4 bases and J by 10 bases, with 14 bases between the two germline ends. Germline-derived CDR1 and CDR2 are SGHTA and FQGNSA. Authors' methods: Cell counts per sample came from amplifying reference gene primers. Method: immunoSEQ multiplex PCR; TCRdb's copy keeps in-frame clones and lacks some. The V and J calls and the clone size are those of that table, but D and trimming were determined from the DNA. The sample has about 220,000 clones, about 85% seen once. Sequenced material: peripheral blood. The rearrangement uses TRBV7-2 and TRBJ2-1; the D is unclear. This TCR derives from a man aged 50 or older who had recovered from COVID-19. CDR3 amino acids: CASSSPITPEQFF. The CDR3 bases are TGTGCCAGCAGCTCACCTATTACCCCCGAGCAGTTCTTC.